This passage covers 13 T cell receptor beta chains from one sample sequenced in a study of cytomegalovirus exposure and HLA in healthy donors. Vbeta (60) and Jbeta (13) primers were used in the PCR. The data were produced by immunoSEQ multiplex PCR, yet TCRdb's version contains in-frame clones alone and is incomplete. The profile shows roughly 120,000 clones, 79% of them singletons. Sequenced material: PBMCs. The receptors here all came from a man aged 25-40 years in good health and CMV-seropositive.

J is TRBJ2-7 and V is TRBV6-5; D possibly corresponds to TRBD1 (6 bases). Trimming cost V 3 bases and J 0 bases, with 12 bases left between them. The germline V gene encodes CDR1 MNHEY and CDR2 SVGAGI. The CDR3 loop spans 15 amino acids. CDR3 coding DNA: TGTGCCAGCAGTTATGTAGGCAGGGGCTCCTACGAGCAGTACTTC. Protein product: CASSYVGRGSYEQYF.

This clone was picked up one time. The chain links TRBV7-2 to TRBJ1-5, with a weak D call TRBD1 (6 bases). This CDR3 region has 14 residues. Germline CDR1 and CDR2: SGHTA and FQGNSA. The ends were cut back, 2 bases at V and 5 bases at J, with 10 bases in the middle. CDR3 in DNA: TGTGCCAGCAGCTTAATGGGGGCCGATCAGCCCCAGCATTTT. Protein product: CASSLMGADQPQHF.

This clone was seen once. The V gene is TRBV19, the J gene TRBJ1-1; the D is unclear. V was pared by 6 bases and J by 3 bases, with 14 bases between. This CDR3 contains 14 residues. The germline CDR1 and CDR2 sequences are LNHDA and SQIVND (reference sequence). The CDR3 here is CASRERVWDTEAFF. The CDR3 DNA sequence: TGTGCCAGTAGGGAGAGGGTTTGGGACACTGAAGCTTTCTTT.

V gene TRBV6-4 combines with J gene TRBJ2-1; TRBD2 matches at 14 bases. This CDR3 has 15 residues. V was clipped by 4 bases and J by 6 bases; unmatched bases: 2. CDR1 and CDR2 (germline): MRHNA, SNTAGT. The CDR3 is CASSGLAGGINEQFF. CDR3 DNA sequence: TGTGCCAGCAGTGGACTAGCGGGAGGGATCAATGAGCAGTTCTTC.

This chain uses TRBV19 with TRBJ1-2; TRBD1 is a possible D gene (6 bases). This CDR3 spans 19 amino acids. Trimming left V 0 bases short and J 2 bases short, with 22 bases between. Per germline, CDR1 LNHDA and CDR2 SQIVND (reference sequence). The CDR3 sequence is CASSIDLGTFRGWNYGYTF. CDR3 DNA sequence: TGTGCCAGTAGTATAGATCTTGGGACCTTCAGGGGATGGAACTATGGCTACACCTTC.

This clone has a handful of counts. This chain joins TRBV11-3 and TRBJ2-5, with D possibly matching TRBD1 (5 bases). V lost 5 bases and J 6 bases, leaving 10 bases between the germline ends. Germline V gene lookup returns CDR1 SGHNT and CDR2 YENEEA. There are 12 residues in the CDR3. CDR3 nucleotide sequence: TGTGCCAGCAGCCTCCAGGGTCAGACCCAGTACTTC. It is translated as CASSLQGQTQYF. Together with reference TRBV11-3 and TRBJ2-5, the CDR3 gives the full variable domain: EAGVVQSPRYKIIEKKQPVAFWCNPISGHNTLYWYLQNLGQGPELLIRYENEEAVDDSQLPKDRFSAERLKGVDSTLKIQPAELGDSAVYLCASSLQGQTQYFGPGTRLLVL.

The chain recombines TRBV10-3 with TRBJ2-5; D possibly corresponds to TRBD1 (6 bases). The CDR3 is made up of 16 amino acids. Germline V gene data show CDR1 as ENHRY and CDR2 as SYGVKD. V dropped 1 base and J dropped 5 bases, with 17 bases sitting between them. CDR3 nucleotide sequence: TGTGCCATCAGTGAGTGGGTCACAGGGCCGGGGGAGACCCAGTACTTC. It is translated as CAISEWVTGPGETQYF.

The chain combines TRBV4-1 with TRBJ1-2; 8 bases line up with TRBD1. The V gene end was trimmed by 0 bases and the J gene end by 8 bases; junction bases not matched to a gene: 8. The CDR3 is 15 residues long. CDR1 and CDR2 from the germline V gene are MGHRA and YSYEKL. CDR3: CASSQDNPGGYGYTF. DNA for the CDR3: TGCGCCAGCAGCCAAGATAACCCAGGGGGCTACGGCTACACCTTC.

The gene calls are TRBV5-8 and TRBJ1-6; tentative D call: TRBD1 (6 bases). The V end was cut by 4 bases, the J end by 8 bases, with 16 bases between. Per the germline V gene, CDR1 is SGHTS and CDR2 is YDEGEE. CDR3 length equals 15 residues. The CDR3 loop is CASSAQQGSYSPLHF. In DNA form, the CDR3 reads TGTGCCAGCAGCGCCCAACAGGGATCGTATTCACCCCTCCACTTT.

V gene TRBV28 combines with J gene TRBJ1-5; D is unresolved. From germline, CDR1 is MDHEN and CDR2 SYDVKM. V was cut by 6 bases and J by 0 bases, with 12 bases left in between. The length of the CDR3 is 15 residues. DNA of the CDR3: TGTGCCAGCAGATTCGGTCTTTATAGCAATCAGCCCCAGCATTTT. Translation gives CASRFGLYSNQPQHF.

The chain couples TRBV9 to TRBJ1-4; D is possibly TRBD1 (6 bases). There are 14 residues in the CDR3. The germline V gene has CDR1 SGDLS and CDR2 YYNGEE. The V end was cut by 4 bases, the J end by 6 bases, with 13 bases between. The DNA for the CDR3 is TGTGCCAGCAGCCTCACAGGGCTGGATGAAAAACTGTTTTTT. Its protein product is CASSLTGLDEKLFF.

This clone was seen a single time. The chain recombines TRBV7-9 with TRBJ1-5; 8 bases agree with TRBD1. This CDR3 comprises 17 residues. J was trimmed by 1 base and V by 5 bases; bases with no gene match: 10. CDR1 is SEHNR, CDR2 FQNEAQ, per germline (reference sequence). The DNA for the CDR3 is TGTGCCAGCAGCCGTTGGCCACAGGGGGGAAGCAATCAGCCCCAGCATTTT. Translation gives CASSRWPQGGSNQPQHF.

The chain has TRBV6-5 and TRBJ2-4, with 8 positions matching TRBD1. Unmatched junction bases numbered 9, after V lost 6 bases and J lost 8 bases. Germline CDR1 is MNHEY and CDR2 is SVGAGI. The CDR3 sequence is 14 residues long. The CDR3 is CASRRGQGIYIQYF. The CDR3, as DNA: TGTGCCAGCAGGCGCGGACAGGGTATATACATTCAGTACTTC.